The sequence of this TCR beta chain was determined in a study of blood T cell repertoires in COVID-19. For the study at large: COVID-19 samples from acute and convalescent phases originated in the United States, Italy and Spain.

Measured with immunoSEQ multiplex PCR; TCRdb has only the in-frame clones, and not every one. Of some 110,000 clones listed, around 90% were seen once; the top ten hold more than 6%. V dropped 6 bases and J dropped 6; count of bases not matched to a gene: 6. CDR3 size: 14 residues. Germline V gene data show CDR1 as MNHEY and CDR2 as SVGAGI. This TCR came from a human donor in a cohort sampled during active COVID-19. The J gene is TRBJ1-5, the V gene TRBV6-5, with TRBD1 matching over 9 bases. The sample taken for sequencing was peripheral blood. The CDR3 sequence is CASRLTGGGQPQHF. DNA of the CDR3: TGTGCCAGCAGACTGACAGGGGGAGGTCAGCCCCAGCATTTT.